The rows below give T cell receptor beta chains drawn from one sample of a study of T cell responses to AZD1222 COVID-19 vaccine. Libraries were prepared by immunoSEQ multiplex PCR; TCRdb keeps only in-frame clonotypes and omits some of them. The top ten hold over 10% of the sample, which has about 94,000 clones, around 89% seen once. Specimen: peripheral blood, collected 28 days after the second AZD1222 dose. Source of these receptors: an adult who received the AZD1222 COVID-19 vaccine. The conserved cysteine and the conserved F or W are not part of the CDR3 here. For some rows the clone size is stated as once, few or many, or as a class when expanded; others skip it.

j_call | v_call | clone_size | cdr3_length | cdr3_aa
TRBJ2-5 | TRBV11-3 | . | 12 | ASSLRAGQETQY
TRBJ1-1 | TRBV12-3/TRBV12-4 | . | 11 | ASTNGRNTEAF
TRBJ1-5 | TRBV6-2/TRBV6-3 | . | 15 | ASSPPAGRVGNQPQH
TRBJ1-1 | TRBV19 | . | 12 | ASSIKVRSTEAF
TRBJ2-5 | TRBV7-9 | . | 16 | ASSLGAGDRGPKETQY
TRBJ1-2 | TRBV6-5 | . | 11 | ASSFAGDYGYT
TRBJ2-7 | TRBV28 | . | 8 | ASSRNEQY
TRBJ1-1 | TRBV15 | . | 12 | ATSRDRWGTEAF
TRBJ1-2 | TRBV14 | few | 12 | ASSQDRTNYGYT
TRBJ1-3 | TRBV7-2 | . | 12 | ASSSRTGSDTIY
TRBJ1-1 | TRBV28 | . | 13 | ASSFLGGGKTEAF
TRBJ1-1 | TRBV28 | . | 11 | ASSNQVGWEAF
TRBJ1-2 | TRBV6-1 | . | 13 | ASSEPLYPRVGYT
TRBJ1-3 | TRBV6-5 | few | 13 | ASSYSEGPGNTIY
TRBJ2-1 | TRBV12-5 | . | 11 | ASRAGGHNEQF
TRBJ1-2 | TRBV5-1 | . | 14 | ASSPGGMTDIYGYT
TRBJ2-1 | TRBV15 | once | 14 | ATSKDRPLGYNEQF
TRBJ2-7 | TRBV29-1 | few | 13 | SVEDPEGRSYEQY